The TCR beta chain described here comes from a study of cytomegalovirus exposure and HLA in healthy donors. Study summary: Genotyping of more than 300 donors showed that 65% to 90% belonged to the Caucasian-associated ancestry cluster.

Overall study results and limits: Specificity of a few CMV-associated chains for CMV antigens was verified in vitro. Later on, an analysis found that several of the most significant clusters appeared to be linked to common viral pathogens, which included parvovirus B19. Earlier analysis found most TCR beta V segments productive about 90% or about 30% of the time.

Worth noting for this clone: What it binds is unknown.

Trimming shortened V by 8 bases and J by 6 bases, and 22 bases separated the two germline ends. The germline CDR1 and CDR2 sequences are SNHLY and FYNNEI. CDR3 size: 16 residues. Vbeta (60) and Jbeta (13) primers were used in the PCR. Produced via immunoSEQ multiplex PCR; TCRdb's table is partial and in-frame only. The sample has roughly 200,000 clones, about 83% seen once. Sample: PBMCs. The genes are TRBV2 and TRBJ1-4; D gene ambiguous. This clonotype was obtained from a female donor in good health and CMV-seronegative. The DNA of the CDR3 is TGTGCCAGCGCGGGATATGATATTGGGTCTTATGAAAAACTGTTTTTT. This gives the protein CASAGYDIGSYEKLFF.